The rows below give T cell receptor beta chains drawn from one sample of a study of OX40 agonist ivuxolimab in advanced cancers. Measured with immunoSEQ multiplex PCR; TCRdb has only the in-frame clones, and not every one. The repertoire holds 70,000 to 75,000 clones, with 80% to 95% as singletons. The sequencing used CD4+ or CD8+ T cells sorted from blood, collected in a trial of the OX40 agonist ivuxolimab. The origin of the receptors is an adult with an advanced solid tumor such as melanoma, head and neck, liver or kidney cancer. Each CDR3 is given with its conserved first and last residue. The D gene is left open where the match is weak. The size of a clone is reported for some rows only, either as once, few or many, or as a class for expanded clones.

TRBJ2-2,.,TRBV11-3,.,CASSPEAGYTGELFF,TGTGCCAGCAGCCCCGAAGCAGGGTACACCGGGGAGCTGTTTTTT
TRBJ1-2,.,TRBV27,TRBD1,CASSSTSTGVYGYTF,TGTGCCAGCAGCAGTACCTCGACAGGGGTCTATGGCTACACCTTC
TRBJ2-5,.,TRBV9,.,CASSVTGAGETQYF,TGTGCCAGCAGCGTAACGGGGGCTGGTGAGACCCAGTACTTC
TRBJ1-1,.,TRBV18,.,CASSLTTDSGAFF,TGTGCCAGCTCACTTACTACGGACAGTGGAGCTTTCTTT
TRBJ2-7,.,TRBV7-2,.,CASSLELATYEQYF,TGTGCCAGCAGCTTAGAACTAGCCACCTACGAGCAGTACTTC
TRBJ1-4,.,TRBV6-5,TRBD1,CASSLDRVKLFF,TGTGCCAGCAGCCTCGACAGGGTGAAACTGTTTTTT
TRBJ2-5,.,TRBV10-3,.,CAISDGGAPETQYF,TGTGCCATCAGTGATGGCGGGGCCCCAGAGACCCAGTACTTC
TRBJ2-5,.,TRBV19,.,CASRPTSWEEETQYF,TGTGCCAGTAGACCGACTAGTTGGGAGGAGGAGACCCAGTACTTC
TRBJ2-1,once,TRBV7-8,TRBD2,CASSLREGPYNEQFF,TGTGCCAGCAGCTTGCGGGAGGGCCCCTACAATGAGCAGTTCTTC
TRBJ2-7,.,TRBV6-5,.,CASTRQGGSYEQYF,TGTGCCAGCACCCGGCAGGGGGGCTCCTACGAGCAGTACTTC
TRBJ1-1,.,TRBV10-3,.,CAIGRLGTEAFF,TGTGCCATCGGGAGGTTGGGCACTGAAGCTTTCTTT
TRBJ2-2,.,TRBV7-2,.,CASSLAIAGELFF,TGTGCCAGCAGCTTAGCGATTGCCGGGGAGCTGTTTTTT
TRBJ2-7,.,TRBV10-3,TRBD2,CAISDLAGNSYEQYF,TGTGCCATCAGCGACCTAGCGGGAAATTCCTACGAGCAGTACTTC
TRBJ1-2,.,TRBV7-9,.,CASSVMDTISYGYTF,TGTGCCAGCAGCGTAATGGACACCATCTCCTATGGCTACACCTTC
TRBJ1-4,.,TRBV7-2,TRBD1,CASSLFTGAFEKLFF,TGTGCCAGCAGCTTATTCACAGGGGCGTTTGAAAAACTGTTTTTT
TRBJ1-1,.,TRBV11-2,.,CASSLVGGGDTEAFF,TGTGCCAGCAGCTTAGTAGGAGGGGGTGACACTGAAGCTTTCTTT
TRBJ2-1,.,TRBV9,TRBD2,CASSSGGSIYNEQFF,TGTGCCAGCAGTTCGGGCGGGAGCATCTACAATGAGCAGTTCTTC
TRBJ1-1,.,TRBV5-5,TRBD1,CASSLQGGNMNTEAFF,TGTGCCAGCAGCTTACAGGGGGGGAACATGAACACTGAAGCTTTCTTT
TRBJ2-7,.,TRBV5-4,TRBD1,CASSMLGQGFRYEQYF,TGTGCCAGCAGCATGTTGGGACAGGGGTTTAGATACGAGCAGTACTTC
TRBJ2-3,.,TRBV11-2,TRBD2,CASSLREGSTDTQYF,TGTGCCAGCAGCTTGCGGGAGGGGAGCACAGATACGCAGTATTTT
TRBJ1-2,.,TRBV30,TRBD1,CAWSVKGAGGYTF,TGTGCCTGGAGTGTAAAGGGGGCTGGGGGCTACACCTTC
TRBJ2-3,.,TRBV10-3,.,CAISDSTDTQYF,TGTGCCATCAGTGACAGCACAGATACGCAGTATTTT
TRBJ2-7,once,TRBV5-1,.,CASSPGRFPYEQYF,TGCGCCAGCAGCCCGGGACGCTTCCCCTACGAGCAGTACTTC
TRBJ2-3,.,TRBV19,.,CASSTRQDTDTQYF,TGTGCCAGTAGTACCAGACAGGACACAGATACGCAGTATTTT
TRBJ1-2,.,TRBV6-5,TRBD1,CASSWGQAHGYTF,TGTGCCAGCAGTTGGGGACAGGCTCACGGCTACACCTTC
TRBJ2-5,.,TRBV11-3,.,CASSLGGRGDLQETQYF,TGTGCCAGCAGCTTAGGTGGGCGGGGAGACCTACAAGAGACCCAGTACTTC
TRBJ2-4,.,TRBV10-1,.,CASSESGAAKNIQYF,TGCGCCAGCAGTGAGTCGGGGGCAGCCAAAAACATTCAGTACTTC
TRBJ2-3,.,TRBV7-6,.,CASSPLRQGGTDTQYF,TGTGCCAGCAGCCCCCTCAGGCAGGGTGGCACAGATACGCAGTATTTT
TRBJ2-2,once,TRBV6-6,.,CASSSGRRPNTGELFF,TGTGCCAGCAGTTCCGGGCGGCGACCGAACACCGGGGAGCTGTTTTTT
TRBJ2-6,.,TRBV5-1,TRBD2,CASSETSSGYYSGANVLTF,TGCGCCAGCAGCGAAACCTCTAGCGGCTATTACTCTGGGGCCAACGTCCTGACTTTC
TRBJ2-7,.,TRBV18,TRBD2,CASSPGTSAYEQYF,TGTGCCAGCTCACCGGGGACTAGTGCATACGAGCAGTACTTC
TRBJ2-1,.,TRBV21-1,.,CASSKGGINEQFF,TGTGCCAGCAGCAAAGGCGGGATCAATGAGCAGTTCTTC
TRBJ2-1,.,TRBV4-1,.,CASSQDAYNEQFF,TGCGCCAGCAGCCAAGATGCCTACAATGAGCAGTTCTTC
TRBJ2-2,.,TRBV12-5,.,CASGLVLKAAEPNTGELFF,TGTGCTAGTGGTTTGGTACTCAAGGCAGCGGAACCGAACACCGGGGAGCTGTTTTTT
TRBJ2-2,.,TRBV9,.,CASVPLGETFGFTDTGELFF,TGTGCCAGCGTCCCCCTGGGGGAGACGTTTGGTTTTACTGACACCGGGGAGCTGTTTTTT
TRBJ2-1,once,TRBV5-1,TRBD2,CASSLAGTSGSYNEQFF,TGCGCCAGCAGCTTGGCGGGGACTAGCGGGAGCTACAATGAGCAGTTCTTC
TRBJ2-7,.,TRBV7-9,TRBD1,CASSLALGQGSSYEQYF,TGTGCCAGCAGCTTAGCGTTGGGACAGGGGTCATCCTACGAGCAGTACTTC